This TCR beta chain is from a study of blood T cells in healthy people across ages. V lost 7 bases and J lost 3, with 19 bases in between. The CDR3 length is 16 residues. Isolation yielded PBMCs, at least 7 million per sample, in every case. With a J-beta primer mix and a sample-barcoded 5' primer, a second PCR ran about 6 to 11 cycles. Each cDNA molecule was tagged by a template-switch adaptor with 12 random nucleotides. MiXCR, applied by TCRdb to the 5' RACE reads, yields one record per CDR3 protein. The top ten clones hold approximately 0.7% of a sample with fewer than 1,200,000 distinct CDR3 sequences, under 30% of them seen once. These data are also associated with another study on T cells of mothers and their children. This second study notes: The donor cohort consisted of a few healthy Caucasian mothers and their six children.

This chain joins TRBV12-3 or TRBV12-4 and TRBJ1-3; the D is unclear. The specimen was blood. This TCR was recovered from a girl aged 2 to 10 in good health. The CDR3 protein is CASNPGGIKGGNTIYF. Written as DNA, the CDR3 is TGTGCCAGCAACCCGGGCGGAATAAAGGGTGGAAACACCATATATTTT.